The TCR beta chain described here comes from a study of beta chain features in type 1 diabetes (dated by TCRdb to the late 2010s). For context, the study as a whole: Mean age, gender distribution, total cell number and subset yield were not different between patients and healthy donors. A total of roughly 100 million sorted cells were examined across all samples, and a strong correlation was observed between cell number per subset and RNA yield. In the study, recently diagnosed type 1 diabetes patients and matched healthy donors were compared on the TCRB repertoires of their sorted circulating CD4+ T cell subsets. Regulatory and stem cell-like memory subsets were obtained from only 8 patients and roughly 8 healthy donors, while naive and central memory subsets were obtained from all 28 donors.

This clone has more than one count but fewer than ten. It has no known antigen specificity. Qualities for individual bases were not recorded, and no much larger clone is one base off. From cysteine to phenylalanine, the CDR3 is 15 amino acids long. Solely the CDR3 DNA is kept, with 45 bases framed from the first base. Trimming removed 1 base from V and 2 bases from J, leaving 9 bases between the germline ends. Taken from the germline V gene, the CDR1 and CDR2 loops are MGHRA and YSYEKL. Findings and caveats that apply to the study as a whole: At VDJ recombination sites, type 1 diabetes patients had fewer insertions and more deleted nucleotides, which implies abnormalities in thymic rearrangement. PCR may preferentially amplify shorter templates, but because patient and control samples were amplified and corrected together, any resulting skew would affect both groups equally. Because cDNA was sequenced instead of genomic DNA, activated cells with high expression could be over-represented, although the groups did not differ in activation or CD3 levels. The naive, central memory and regulatory TCRB repertoires appeared to resemble one another more closely among patients than among healthy donors. In all four CD4+ subsets, TCRB CDR3 length was moderately but significantly shorter in type 1 diabetes patients. HLA sub-analyses involved small numbers of individuals, so any influence of HLA type on TCRB rearrangement remained unresolved.

All of the isolated RNA was reverse transcribed with the High Capacity cDNA Reverse Transcription Kit, so expressed TCRB transcripts were sequenced. Deep immunoSEQ sequencing was performed on naive, central memory and regulatory T cell samples, with an average of about 3.6 million total reads per sample. Sorted cells were lysed in RLT buffer, and RNA was extracted using DNase-treated RNeasy Micro or Mini kits according to cell number. Each cell subset was processed separately to prevent cross-contamination, with patient and healthy donor samples processed together. Using the immunoSEQ multiplex PCR, TCRB sequences were amplified from cDNA into 87-bp fragments spanning the CDR3 region. Amplicons were sequenced on the Illumina HiSeq platform. The authors' analysis ran thus. PCR bias was corrected computationally using synthetic template baselines, and reads within Hamming distance 2 were collapsed, with unmergeable singletons discarded. Reads were aligned to IMGT to assign V, D and J genes, CDR3 length, and insertions or deletions at six rearrangement sites. Clonotype counts were normalized to sorted cell number within each subset before computing true diversity and Gini coefficients with the tcR R package. The overlap coefficient, calculated on TCRB nucleotide sequences, was used to quantify repertoire sharing. As a proxy for the pre-selection repertoire, out-of-frame TCRB sequences from naive cells were analyzed. TCRdb stores this immuneACCESS table with in-frame sequences only. Part of the clones is absent; in the studies checked, under half of the shortfall reflects unresolved V genes, and no reason is known for the rest. The V and J calls and clone size come from that table; D and trimming were worked out from the DNA. The sample yields around 500,000 clones; 25% to 35% were counted once. The top ten clonotypes cover 0.06% to 0.07% of the sample.

A single peripheral blood draw of around 0.11 L on average was collected from each donor into heparinised tubes. Naive, central memory, regulatory and stem cell-like memory CD4+ T cells were sorted on a BD FACSAria II using a panel including CD45RO, CCR7, CD25, CD127, CD95 and CD27. All sorted populations exceeded 95% purity. PBMCs were isolated right away by Lymphoprep density gradient centrifugation and were stained directly, without culture. So that batch effects would be minimized, each experiment stained and sorted samples in pairs, pairing one healthy donor with one patient. The V and J segments used are TRBV4-1 and TRBJ1-5; the D segment could be TRBD1, given 6 matching bases. Sequencing input: naive CD4+ T cells from blood. The cell subset or site label of this sample denotes: true naive CD4+ T cells. The receptor was derived from a man aged 18 to 35 in good health. Here the CDR3 is given as CASSQGGAGNQPQHF. The DNA sequence reads TGCGCCAGCAGCCAAGGGGGGGCGGGCAATCAGCCCCAGCATTTT.